Included here is one TCR beta chain sequence, with context. The sample is drawn from a study of OX40 agonist ivuxolimab in advanced cancers. Study information: Males comprised approximately 81% of the group, whose mean age was approximately 61 years (range about 20 to 90).

Sequenced by immunoSEQ multiplex PCR; TCRdb stores in-frame clones only, minus some. Among 68,000 or so clones listed, roughly 80% were seen once. CDR3 length: 14 residues. V lost 6 bases, J lost 9 bases, and 6 bases stayed unmatched. From germline, CDR1 is WSHSY and CDR2 SAAADI. The chain recombines TRBV10-2 with TRBJ2-1; TRBD2 matches at 12 bases. This sample comprised CD4+ or CD8+ T cells sorted from blood, obtained in a trial of the OX40 agonist ivuxolimab. The TCR comes from an adult with an advanced solid tumor such as melanoma, head and neck, liver or kidney cancer. The CDR3 is CASRETLAGGEQFF. The CDR3 region has the DNA TGCGCCAGCAGAGAAACACTAGCGGGAGGTGAGCAGTTCTTC.